This T cell receptor (beta chain) was sequenced during a study of beta chain features in type 1 diabetes. Whole-study results and caveats: VDJ junctions from type 1 diabetes patients carried fewer insertions and larger deletions. For Type 1 diabetes patients, all four CD4+ subsets carried TCRB CDR3s that were moderately but significantly shorter.

This clone was detected only a few times. Its antigen is not known. Expressed TCRB transcripts were sequenced, since all the RNA that had been isolated was reverse transcribed. Sequenced by immunoSEQ multiplex PCR; TCRdb stores in-frame clones only, minus some. This table holds a few hundred thousand clones, around 20% found once. The V gene's germline CDR1 is SGHRS and CDR2 YFSETQ. V lost 4 bases, J lost 1 base, and 11 bases lay in between. The CDR3 is made up of 14 amino acids. The sample consisted of naive CD4+ T cells from blood. The sequence came from a woman in her thirties or forties with type 1 diabetes. V usage is TRBV5-1 and J usage is TRBJ1-1, with D perhaps matching TRBD1 (6 bases). In nucleotides, the CDR3 is TGCGCCAGCAGCGCAAACAGGGAGAACACTGAAGCTTTCTTT. Its protein is CASSANRENTEAFF.